What follows is one T cell receptor beta chain and its context. In the original workflow: Nucleated cell counts were estimated from reference gene primer amplification. Generated by immunoSEQ multiplex PCR, the TCRdb table keeps only in-frame clones and is missing some. Clone size and the V and J calls come from that table; the DNA yielded D and trimming. The data show some 56,000 clones, approximately 87% seen once. The CDR3 totals 14 residues. The germline V gene has CDR1 SGHNT and CDR2 YYREEE (reference sequence). V lost 4 bases to trimming and J lost 3 bases; unmatched junction nucleotides: 7. Patients of the Seattle cohort, enrolled during active infection, were followed longitudinally. This record comes from a study of blood T cell repertoires in COVID-19. About the research overall: Acute and convalescent COVID-19 samples came from the United States, Italy and Spain.

This clonotype originated in an older woman with COVID-19, enrolled during active disease. The chain recombines TRBV5-4 with TRBJ2-7; 7 bases line up with TRBD2. The sequenced sample consisted of peripheral blood. The CDR3 DNA follows: TGTGCCAGCAGCCCCCGGCGGGAGATCTACGAGCAGTACTTC. This gives the protein CASSPRREIYEQYF.